This T cell receptor beta chain was sequenced in a study of molecular identifiers for immune sequencing clone quantification. This clonotype was recorded a few times. One entry per CDR3 protein, called by TCRdb with MiXCR from the PCR reads. The data show about 100,000 distinct CDR3 sequences, with about 35% seen just once and approximately 10% held by the top ten. CDR1 SGDLS and CDR2 YYNGEE come from the germline V gene. This CDR3 spans 15 amino acids. The ends lost 0 bases at V and 7 bases at J; junction bases unmatched: 6. This receptor was identified in a human donor in good health. Some libraries in this study had Jurkat cell RNA spiked in. The sample consisted of naive CD8+ T cells from blood, with Jurkat cell RNA spiked in. Subset in this sample: FACS-sorted CD8+CD4-CCR7+CD45RA+ naive T cells. The chain employs TRBV9 and TRBJ1-5; TRBD1 agrees at 8 bases. CDR3 DNA sequence: TGTGCCAGCAGCGTAGGGACAGGGAAGGGACAGCCCCAGCATTTT. This codes for CASSVGTGKGQPQHF.